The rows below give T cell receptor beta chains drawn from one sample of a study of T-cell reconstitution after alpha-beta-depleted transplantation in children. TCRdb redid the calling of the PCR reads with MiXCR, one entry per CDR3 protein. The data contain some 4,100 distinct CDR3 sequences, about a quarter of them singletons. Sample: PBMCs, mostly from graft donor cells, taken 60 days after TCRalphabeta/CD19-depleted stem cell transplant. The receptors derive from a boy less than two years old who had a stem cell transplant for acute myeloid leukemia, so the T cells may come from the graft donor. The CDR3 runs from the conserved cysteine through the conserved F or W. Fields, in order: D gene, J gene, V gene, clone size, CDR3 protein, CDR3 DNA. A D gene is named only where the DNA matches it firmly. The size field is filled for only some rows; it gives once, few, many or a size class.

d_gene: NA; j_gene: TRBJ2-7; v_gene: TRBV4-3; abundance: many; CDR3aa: CASSGGYEQYF; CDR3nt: TGCGCCAGCAGTGGGGGCTACGAGCAGTACTTC
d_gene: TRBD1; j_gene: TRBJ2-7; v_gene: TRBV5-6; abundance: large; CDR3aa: CASSFNRGLYF; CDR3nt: TGTGCCAGCAGCTTTAACAGGGGTCTCTACTTC
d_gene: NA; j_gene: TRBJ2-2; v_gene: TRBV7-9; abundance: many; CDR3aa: CASSLRFGMRATGELFF; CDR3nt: TGTGCCAGCAGCTTAAGGTTCGGAATGAGGGCGACCGGGGAGCTGTTTTTT
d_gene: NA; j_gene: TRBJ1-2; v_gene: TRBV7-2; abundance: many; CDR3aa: CASSRPTGAYGYTF; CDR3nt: TGTGCCAGCAGCCGTCCGACAGGAGCATATGGCTACACCTTC
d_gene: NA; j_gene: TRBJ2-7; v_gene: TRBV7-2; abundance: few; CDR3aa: CASSPPGGPYEQYF; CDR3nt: TGTGCCAGCAGCCCCCCGGGCGGCCCCTACGAGCAGTACTTC
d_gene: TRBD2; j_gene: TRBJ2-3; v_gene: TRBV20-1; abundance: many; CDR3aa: CSARLAGGRGRSDTQYF; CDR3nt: TGCAGTGCGCGACTAGCGGGGGGGCGGGGTAGGTCAGATACGCAGTATTTT
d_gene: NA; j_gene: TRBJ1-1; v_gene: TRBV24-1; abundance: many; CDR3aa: CATSVHGSTEAFF; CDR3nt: TGTGCCACCAGTGTCCACGGAAGCACTGAAGCTTTCTTT
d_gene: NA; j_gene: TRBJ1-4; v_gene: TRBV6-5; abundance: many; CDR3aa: CASSSTVAEKLFF; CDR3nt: TGTGCCAGCAGTTCGACAGTAGCGGAAAAACTGTTTTTT
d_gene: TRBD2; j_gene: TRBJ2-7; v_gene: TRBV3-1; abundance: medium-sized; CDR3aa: CASSPGGSEQYF; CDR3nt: TGTGCCAGCAGCCCCGGGGGGAGCGAGCAGTACTTC
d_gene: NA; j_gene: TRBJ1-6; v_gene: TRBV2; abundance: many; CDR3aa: CASSEVTVLYWLLHF; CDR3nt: TGTGCCAGCAGTGAAGTTACAGTCCTATACTGGCTCCTCCACTTT
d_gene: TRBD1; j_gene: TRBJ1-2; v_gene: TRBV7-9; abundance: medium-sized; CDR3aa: CASSSDRGRDGYTF; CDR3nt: TGTGCCAGCAGCTCAGACAGGGGGCGGGATGGCTACACCTTC
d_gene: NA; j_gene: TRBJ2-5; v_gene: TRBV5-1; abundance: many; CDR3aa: CASSLRPQETQYF; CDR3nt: TGCGCCAGCAGCTTGCGACCCCAAGAGACCCAGTACTTC
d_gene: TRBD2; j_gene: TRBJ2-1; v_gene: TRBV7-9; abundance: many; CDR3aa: CASSLPGGQFF; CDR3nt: TGTGCCAGCAGCCTACCGGGGGGGCAGTTCTTC
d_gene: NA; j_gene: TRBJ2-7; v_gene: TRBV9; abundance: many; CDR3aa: CASSVATGEQYF; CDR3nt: TGTGCCAGCAGCGTAGCGACGGGGGAGCAGTACTTC
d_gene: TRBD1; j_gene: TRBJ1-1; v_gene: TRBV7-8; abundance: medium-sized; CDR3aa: CATQGGGTEAFF; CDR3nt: TGTGCCACCCAGGGGGGGGGAACTGAAGCTTTCTTT
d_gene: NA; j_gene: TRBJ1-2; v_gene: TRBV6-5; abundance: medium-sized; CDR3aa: CASSYRDPGNYGYTF; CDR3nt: TGTGCCAGCAGTTACCGGGACCCAGGTAACTATGGCTACACCTTC
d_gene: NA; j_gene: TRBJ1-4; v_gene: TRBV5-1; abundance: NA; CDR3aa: CASSLAAGYEKLFF; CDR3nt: TGCGCCAGCAGCTTGGCAGCAGGTTATGAAAAACTGTTTTTT
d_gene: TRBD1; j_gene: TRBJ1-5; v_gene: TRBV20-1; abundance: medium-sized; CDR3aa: CSAPISGGNQPQHF; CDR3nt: TGCAGTGCTCCGATCTCAGGGGGGAATCAGCCCCAGCATTTT
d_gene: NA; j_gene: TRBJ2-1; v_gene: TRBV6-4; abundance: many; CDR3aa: CASSEGPLAYEQFF; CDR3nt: TGTGCCAGCAGTGAGGGTCCCCTTGCTTATGAGCAGTTCTTC
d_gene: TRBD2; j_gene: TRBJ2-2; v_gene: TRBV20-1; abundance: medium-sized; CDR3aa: CSAPGGGLGELFF; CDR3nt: TGCAGTGCTCCGGGGGGGGGGCTGGGGGAGCTGTTTTTT
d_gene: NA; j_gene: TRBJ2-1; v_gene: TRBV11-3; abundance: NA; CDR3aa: CASSLGVQGQETQFF; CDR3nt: TGTGCCAGCAGCTTAGGGGTGCAGGGACAAGAGACGCAGTTCTTC
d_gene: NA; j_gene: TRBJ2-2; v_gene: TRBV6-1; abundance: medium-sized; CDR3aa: CASSVQDTKTGELFF; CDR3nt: TGTGCCAGCAGTGTACAGGATACGAAGACCGGGGAGCTGTTTTTT
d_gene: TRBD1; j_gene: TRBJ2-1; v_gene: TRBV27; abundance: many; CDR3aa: CASSLWTGTTYNEQFF; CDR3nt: TGTGCCAGCAGTTTATGGACAGGGACCACCTACAATGAGCAGTTCTTC